Sequencing of this T cell receptor beta chain was carried out in a study of T cell responses to AZD1222 COVID-19 vaccine (dated by TCRdb to the early 2020s). About the investigation overall: AZD1222 recipients whose second dose came at about 4 weeks and those whose second dose came at about 12 weeks were combined into one group, since spike-specific TCR depth and breadth did not differ between the two schedules. TCR sequencing was performed for more than 230 trial participants, of whom around 200 were given two doses of AZD1222 and around 25 were given two doses of MenACWY control vaccine. Trial participants were enrolled by age into subgroups of 18-55, 56-69 and 70-plus years, and about 150, 27 and 61 TCR-sequenced participants, respectively, were included in these subgroups. What the authors observed across the whole study: Only six or seven AZD1222 recipients were SARS-CoV-2 seropositive at baseline, limiting conclusions about previously exposed vaccinees. Because no day 14 peak-response samples were available, the repertoires could be characterized only after the peak T cell response. Reportedly, close to half of the unique spike-specific TCRs recognized epitopes lying outside the regions that are mutated in the B.1.351 and B.1.1.7 variants. The vaccine-associated CD4 TCRs covered the entire spike protein, and the dominant responses fell in regions 160-218 and 743-854. In the small 56-69-year group, the increase in depth fell short of significance, most likely because of low power. After two AZD1222 doses, spike-specific TCR breadth and depth were significantly higher than at day 0 and than in MenACWY recipients. Participants were mostly white British, with more females than males. The authors suggested clonal diversity may have been underestimated.

What the time point label conveys for this sample: baseline before first vaccination. Samples from vaccinated people were obtained from the UK trials COV001 and COV002, which included a single-blind randomized controlled phase 2/3 trial of AZD1222 (ChAdOx1 nCoV-19) in healthy adults. For TCRbeta chain sequencing, PBMC samples from trial participants were taken at day 0 and at day 28 after the second dose. The CDR3 regions of human TCRbeta chains were subjected to immunosequencing. Per the authors' processing: TCRs in the repertoires were matched against a reference library of SARS-CoV-2-specific TCRs that had been generated with the MIRA antigen-specificity platform. Breadth was defined as the fraction of unique TCRs that were SARS-CoV-2-associated, and depth was defined as the fraction of total T cells that were SARS-CoV-2-associated. Using the MIRA data, every spike-specific TCR was mapped to the spike region that the TCR reacted to and assigned to either a CD4 or a CD8 class. Log10-transformed breadth and depth values were compared by one-way ANOVA with Sidak's multiple comparisons tests. TCRdb retrieved this table from immuneACCESS and kept in-frame rearrangements only. Not all clones are present; in checked studies, unresolved V genes account for under half, and no reason is known for the remainder. V and J calls and clone size come straight from that table; D and trimming were deduced from the DNA. This sample comprises fewer than 250,000 clones, 92% of them detected only once. The ten largest clones capture about 1.2% of the sample.

In the case of this clone: Its binding antigen is unknown. The sample holds no much larger clone one base away, and base qualities are not on file.

The receptor comes from an adult in good health. The input for sequencing was peripheral blood, taken on day 0 of AZD1222 vaccination.

The CDR3 reads as follows: CASSPPRGDRFNTEAFF. The sequenced DNA: TGTGCCAGCTCACCACCTCGGGGGGACAGGTTTAACACTGAAGCTTTCTTT. Rearrangement joined TRBV18 to TRBJ1-1; 8 junctional bases match TRBD1. Including the terminal cysteine and phenylalanine, the CDR3 comprises 17 residues. Only the CDR3 DNA stays, 51 bases, in frame from base 1. V ends up 0 bases short and J 2 bases short, with an unmatched junction base count of 8. Per the germline V gene, KGHSH is the CDR1 and LQKENI is the CDR2.